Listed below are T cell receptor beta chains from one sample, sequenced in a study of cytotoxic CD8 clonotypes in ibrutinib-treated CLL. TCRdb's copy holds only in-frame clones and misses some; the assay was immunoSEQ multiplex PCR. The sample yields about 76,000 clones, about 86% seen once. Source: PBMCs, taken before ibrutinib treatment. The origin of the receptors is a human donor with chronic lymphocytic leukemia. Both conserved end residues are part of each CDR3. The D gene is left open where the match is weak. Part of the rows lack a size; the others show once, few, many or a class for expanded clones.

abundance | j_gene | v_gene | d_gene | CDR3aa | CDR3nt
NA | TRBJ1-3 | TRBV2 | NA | CASRYQGSSGNTIYF | TGTGCCAGCAGGTATCAGGGGAGCTCTGGAAACACCATATATTTT
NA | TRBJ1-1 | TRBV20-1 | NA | CSATGDTEAFF | TGCAGTGCTACAGGAGACACTGAAGCTTTCTTT
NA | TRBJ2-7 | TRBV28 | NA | CASSPGTGNNYEQYF | TGTGCCAGCAGTCCAGGGACGGGAAATAACTACGAGCAGTACTTC
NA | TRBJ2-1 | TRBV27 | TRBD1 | CARSLRWDSYNEQFF | TGTGCCAGGAGCCTACGGTGGGACAGCTACAATGAGCAGTTCTTC
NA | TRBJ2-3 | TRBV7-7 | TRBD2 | CASSSGTRTTDTQYF | TGTGCCAGCAGCTCAGGGACTAGAACCACAGATACGCAGTATTTT
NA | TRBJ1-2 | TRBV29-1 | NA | CSVYLQRTAANYGYTF | TGCAGCGTTTACCTACAGAGAACGGCTGCTAACTATGGCTACACCTTC
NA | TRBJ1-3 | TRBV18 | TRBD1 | CASSPRQGSGNTIYF | TGTGCCAGCTCACCCCGACAGGGATCTGGAAACACCATATATTTT
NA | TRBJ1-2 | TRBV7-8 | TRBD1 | CASSLHQGARGPYGYTF | TGTGCCAGCAGCTTACACCAGGGGGCGAGGGGACCCTATGGCTACACCTTC
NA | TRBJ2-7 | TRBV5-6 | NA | CASSLVQGGYEQYF | TGTGCCAGCAGCTTAGTTCAAGGGGGCTACGAGCAGTACTTC
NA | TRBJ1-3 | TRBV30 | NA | CAWGGQGGNTIYF | TGTGCCTGGGGGGGGCAGGGAGGAAACACCATATATTTT
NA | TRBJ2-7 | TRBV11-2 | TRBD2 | CASREVGGSGYEQYF | TGTGCCAGCAGGGAAGTGGGGGGGAGCGGTTACGAGCAGTACTTC
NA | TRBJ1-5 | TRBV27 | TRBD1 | CASSKHTGTGHQPQHF | TGTGCCAGCAGCAAACACACGGGGACAGGACATCAGCCCCAGCATTTT
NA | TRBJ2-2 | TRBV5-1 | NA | CASSLRRGIDTGELFF | TGCGCCAGCAGCCTCCGACGGGGTATCGACACCGGGGAGCTGTTTTTT
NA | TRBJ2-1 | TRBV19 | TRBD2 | CASSTSGSPSYNEQFF | TGTGCCAGTAGTACTAGCGGGAGTCCGTCCTACAATGAGCAGTTCTTC
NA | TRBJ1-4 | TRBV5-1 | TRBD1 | CASRAGTGSEKLFF | TGCGCCAGCAGGGCCGGGACAGGGAGTGAAAAACTGTTTTTT
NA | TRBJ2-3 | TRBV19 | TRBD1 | CASSMGQVRGTDTQYF | TGTGCCAGTAGTATGGGACAGGTCAGAGGCACAGATACGCAGTATTTT
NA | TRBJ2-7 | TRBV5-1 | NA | CASSLGQYF | TGCGCCAGCAGCTTGGGGCAGTACTTC
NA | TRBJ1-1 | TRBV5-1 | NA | CASSYQGDTEAFF | TGCGCCAGCAGCTACCAGGGTGACACTGAAGCTTTCTTT
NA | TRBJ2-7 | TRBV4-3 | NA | CASSQDRGRGFLSYEQYF | TGCGCCAGCAGCCAAGACAGGGGAAGGGGATTCCTCTCCTACGAGCAGTACTTC
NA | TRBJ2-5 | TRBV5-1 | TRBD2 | CASSLAAGGPETQYF | TGCGCCAGCAGCTTGGCAGCGGGAGGGCCTGAGACCCAGTACTTC
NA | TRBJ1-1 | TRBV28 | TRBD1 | CASSTGGQGALNTEAFF | TGTGCCAGCAGTACTGGTGGACAGGGGGCCCTGAACACTGAAGCTTTCTTT
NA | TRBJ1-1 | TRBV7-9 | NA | CASSLESRMNTEAFF | TGTGCCAGCAGCTTAGAATCAAGGATGAACACTGAAGCTTTCTTT
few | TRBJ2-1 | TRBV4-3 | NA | CASSQEYLLAQGSVRGYNEQFF | TGCGCCAGCAGCCAAGAATATCTACTGGCACAGGGTAGTGTTAGGGGCTACAATGAGCAGTTCTTC
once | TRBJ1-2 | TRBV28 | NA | CASRGPPYGYTF | TGTGCCAGCAGAGGACCTCCTTATGGCTACACCTTC
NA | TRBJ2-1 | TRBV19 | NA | CASGFSPGPRRNEQFF | TGTGCCAGTGGATTTTCCCCGGGCCCACGGCGCAATGAGCAGTTCTTC
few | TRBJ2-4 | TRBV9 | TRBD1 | CASSGRWDRANQNIQYF | TGTGCCAGCAGCGGGCGGTGGGACAGGGCTAACCAAAACATTCAGTACTTC
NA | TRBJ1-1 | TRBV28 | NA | CASSLPREGLNTEAFF | TGTGCCAGCAGTTTACCTAGGGAGGGATTGAACACTGAAGCTTTCTTT
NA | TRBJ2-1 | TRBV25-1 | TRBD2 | CASSGLAGDYNEQFF | TGTGCCAGCAGTGGCCTAGCGGGAGACTACAATGAGCAGTTCTTC
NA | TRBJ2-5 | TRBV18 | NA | CASSPSSKERETQYF | TGTGCCAGCTCACCCTCGTCGAAAGAGCGAGAGACCCAGTACTTC
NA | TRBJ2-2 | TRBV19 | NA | CASSIERGVSTGELFF | TGTGCCAGTAGTATAGAACGTGGGGTTAGCACCGGGGAGCTGTTTTTT
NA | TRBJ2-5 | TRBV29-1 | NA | CSVGQSSETQYF | TGCAGCGTAGGACAGTCGTCAGAGACCCAGTACTTC
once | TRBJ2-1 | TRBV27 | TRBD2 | CASTSLRGGRWDNEQFF | TGTGCCAGCACCTCTCTCCGGGGGGGGCGCTGGGACAATGAGCAGTTCTTC
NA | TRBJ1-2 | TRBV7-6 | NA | CASSLAGRGEYGYTF | TGTGCCAGCAGCTTAGCGGGCAGGGGAGAGTATGGCTACACCTTC
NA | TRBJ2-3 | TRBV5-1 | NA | CASSLESDPSTDTQYF | TGCGCCAGCAGCCTCGAGTCGGACCCTAGCACAGATACGCAGTATTTT
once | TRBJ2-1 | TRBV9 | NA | CASSVGLAARDYNEQFF | TGTGCCAGCAGCGTAGGGCTAGCCGCTAGAGATTACAATGAGCAGTTCTTC
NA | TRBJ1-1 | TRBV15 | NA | CATSRSTYATEAFF | TGTGCCACCAGCAGATCGACATATGCCACTGAAGCTTTCTTT
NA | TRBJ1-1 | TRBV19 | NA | CASSIERYTEAFF | TGTGCCAGTAGTATTGAGAGGTACACTGAAGCTTTCTTT
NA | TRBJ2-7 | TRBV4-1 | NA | CASSRTGFEQYF | TGCGCCAGCAGCCGTACAGGGTTCGAGCAGTACTTC
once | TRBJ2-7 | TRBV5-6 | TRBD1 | CASRVWDRGVYEQYF | TGTGCCAGCAGGGTTTGGGACAGGGGGGTCTACGAGCAGTACTTC
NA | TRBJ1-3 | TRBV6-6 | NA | CASRDGDMNTIYF | TGTGCCAGCAGGGACGGCGATATGAACACCATATATTTT
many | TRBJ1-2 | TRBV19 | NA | CASSRRDIYGYTF | TGTGCCAGTAGTCGTCGGGACATCTATGGCTACACCTTC
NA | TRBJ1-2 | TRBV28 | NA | CASSLRAYGYTF | TGTGCCAGCAGTTTAAGGGCGTATGGCTACACCTTC
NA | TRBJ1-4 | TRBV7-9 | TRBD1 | CALKKTGQSNEKLFF | TGTGCGCTGAAGAAGACGGGACAGTCGAATGAAAAACTGTTTTTT
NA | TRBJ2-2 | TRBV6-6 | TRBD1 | CASNPQGVDTGELFF | TGTGCCAGCAATCCACAGGGGGTGGACACCGGGGAGCTGTTTTTT
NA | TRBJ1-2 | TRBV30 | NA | CAWESSLLTGGGPNYGYTF | TGTGCCTGGGAGTCTTCCCTACTCACCGGCGGGGGGCCGAACTATGGCTACACCTTC
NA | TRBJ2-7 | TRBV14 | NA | CASTHLRGTRNSYEQYF | TGTGCCAGCACCCACCTACGGGGGACCAGGAATTCCTACGAGCAGTACTTC
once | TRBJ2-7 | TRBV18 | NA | CASSPRGAYEQYF | TGTGCCAGCTCACCACGGGGGGCCTACGAGCAGTACTTC
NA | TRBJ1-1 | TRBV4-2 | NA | CASSQERARELLNTEAFF | TGTGCCAGCAGCCAAGAAAGGGCGAGGGAGCTATTGAACACTGAAGCTTTCTTT
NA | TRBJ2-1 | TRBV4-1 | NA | CASSQGFGGTSSYNEQFF | TGCGCCAGCAGCCAAGGCTTCGGCGGGACCAGCTCCTACAATGAGCAGTTCTTC
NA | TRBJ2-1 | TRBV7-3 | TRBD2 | CASSLILAGVNEQFF | TGTGCCAGCAGCTTAATACTAGCGGGAGTCAATGAGCAGTTCTTC
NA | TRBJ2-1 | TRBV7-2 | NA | CASSSKTFSSYNEQFF | TGTGCCAGCAGCTCCAAGACGTTTTCGTCCTACAATGAGCAGTTCTTC
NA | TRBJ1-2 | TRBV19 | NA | CASLDHTALLFNYGYTF | TGTGCCAGTCTTGACCACACGGCTTTACTATTTAACTATGGCTACACCTTC
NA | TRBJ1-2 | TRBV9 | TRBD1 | CASSTRQGSASGYTF | TGTGCCAGCAGCACACGACAGGGGAGTGCGTCTGGCTACACCTTC
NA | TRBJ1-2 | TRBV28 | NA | CASSPIWGGGYTF | TGTGCCAGCAGCCCCATTTGGGGTGGTGGCTACACCTTC
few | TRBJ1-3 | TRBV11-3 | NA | CASSLSKGGNSGNTIYF | TGTGCCAGCAGCTTATCGAAGGGAGGAAACTCTGGAAACACCATATATTTT
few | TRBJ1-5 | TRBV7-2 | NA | CASSSKQSVNQPQHF | TGTGCCAGCAGCTCAAAACAGTCGGTCAATCAGCCCCAGCATTTT
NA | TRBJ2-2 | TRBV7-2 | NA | CASSLAFGFTGELFF | TGTGCCAGCAGCTTAGCTTTTGGGTTCACCGGGGAGCTGTTTTTT
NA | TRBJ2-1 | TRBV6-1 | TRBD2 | CASSLSGSYYNEQFF | TGTGCCAGCAGTCTTAGCGGGAGTTATTACAATGAGCAGTTCTTC
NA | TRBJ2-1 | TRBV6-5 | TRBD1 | CASNNRGPPYNEQFF | TGTGCCAGCAATAACAGGGGGCCGCCCTACAATGAGCAGTTCTTC
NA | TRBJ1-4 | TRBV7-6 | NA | CASSLVGATNEKLFF | TGTGCCAGCAGCTTAGTGGGAGCAACTAATGAAAAACTGTTTTTT